The 10 T cell receptor beta chains below come from one sample, sequenced in a study of T cell repertoires in cytomegalovirus infection. No cognate antigen is known for these TCRs. TCRdb reprocessed the reads via MiXCR and lists one record per CDR3 protein. This sample carries around 100,000 distinct CDR3 sequences, roughly 30% of them seen once, and the ten largest clones take 35% to 50%. Sequenced material: CD8+ T cells from cultured PBMCs, taken from culture after CMV antigen stimulation. These receptors were collected from a human donor in good health (CMV status not recorded). Some clones in this sample may be carry-over from other donors' samples.

This clonotype has only a few counts. The rearrangement uses TRBV6-5 and TRBJ2-1; 9 nucleotides line up with TRBD2. Germline V gene data show CDR1 as MNHEY and CDR2 as SVGAGI. The CDR3 totals 16 residues. V was pared by 0 bases and J by 5 bases, with 5 bases of the junction left unmatched. The CDR3 here is CASSYSNAGGHNEQFF. CDR3 coding DNA: TGTGCCAGCAGTTACTCGAATGCGGGGGGGCACAATGAGCAGTTCTTC.

This clonotype has a handful of counts. One junction end does not reproduce the germline sequence, and a read error may be involved. The V gene is TRBV7-7, the J gene TRBJ2-3, with 11 bases that match TRBD2. Germline V lookup: CDR1 SSHAT, CDR2 FNYEAQ (reference sequence). CDR3 length equals 14 residues. The CDR3, as DNA: TGTGCTAGCAGCCGGACTAGCGGGTCAGATACGCAGTATTTT. The encoded protein is CASSRTSGSDTQYF.

This chain links TRBV11-1 with TRBJ2-1, with TRBD1 matching 7 bases. The CDR3 loop spans 17 amino acids. The J segment lost 1 base and the V segment lost 3 bases, leaving 9 bases of the junction unmatched. Germline CDR1 SGHAT, CDR2 FQDESV (reference sequence). The CDR3 nucleotides read TGTGCCAGCAGCTTCCAACAGGGGTTAGGGTCCTACAATGAGCAGTTCTTC. This gives the protein CASSFQQGLGSYNEQFF.

The rearrangement links TRBV5-1 to TRBJ1-4; possible D gene TRBD1, 5 bases. Trimming took off 4 bases at V and 3 bases at J, with 10 bases between the two ends. This CDR3 region has 14 residues. CDR1 is SGHRS and CDR2 is YFSETQ in the germline V gene. CDR3 bases: TGCGCCAGCAGCGCGGGGGGTTCTAATGAAAAACTGTTTTTT. Translated: CASSAGGSNEKLFF.

This sequence joins TRBV5-1 and TRBJ2-3; 10 bases line up with TRBD2. V shed 3 bases, J shed 4 bases, and the junction held 5 bases outside the gene matches. Looked up from germline, CDR1 is SGHRS and CDR2 is YFSETQ. The CDR3 totals 15 residues. CDR3 loop: CASSYRLAGADTQYF. CDR3 DNA: TGCGCCAGCAGCTACCGACTAGCGGGCGCAGATACGCAGTATTTT.

The V gene is TRBV24-1, the J gene TRBJ2-3; D ambiguous. Germline assignment: CDR1 KGHDR and CDR2 SFDVKD. This CDR3 spans 14 amino acids. Trimming took off 0 bases at V and 6 bases at J, with 9 bases between the two ends. CDR3 sequence reads: CATSDLGEADTQYF. CDR3 coding DNA: TGTGCCACCAGTGATTTGGGGGAAGCGGATACGCAGTATTTT.

This chain uses TRBV27 with TRBJ1-1; D perhaps matches TRBD1 (5 bases). V was shortened by 6 bases and J by 4 bases, with 15 bases between the two germline ends. The CDR3 extends over 14 amino acids. Germline V gene sequence: CDR1 MNHEY, CDR2 SMNVEV (reference sequence). The CDR3 region is CASRVGAETTEAFF. The CDR3 DNA reads as TGTGCCAGCAGGGTAGGGGCCGAGACCACTGAAGCTTTCTTT.

The chain carries TRBV2 and TRBJ2-3, with a weak D call TRBD1 (5 bases). Deletions cut 6 bases from V and 0 bases from J, with 13 bases between. CDR1 SNHLY and CDR2 FYNNEI come from the germline V gene. This CDR3 comprises 15 residues. In DNA form, the CDR3 reads TGTGCCAGCAGCCCCTGGGGCAGCAGCACAGATACGCAGTATTTT. It yields the protein CASSPWGSSTDTQYF.

The CDR3 reads CASSLPRFSTDTQYF. The CDR3 DNA is TGTGCCAGCAGCTTGCCTAGATTTAGCACAGATACGCAGTATTTT. This chain connects TRBV5-5 to TRBJ2-3; no firm D call. The CDR3 extends over 15 amino acids. Germline V gives CDR1 SGHKS, CDR2 YYEKEE (reference sequence). Trimming pared 1 base from V and 0 bases from J, leaving 9 bases between.

This chain uses TRBV7-6 with TRBJ2-7, with a tentative D call TRBD1 (6 bases). The CDR3 totals 14 residues. V was trimmed by 5 bases and J by 2 bases, leaving 13 bases between them. CDR1 is SGHVS and CDR2 is FNYEAQ in the germline V gene. CDR3 sequence reads: CASSLLTGTYEQYF. For the CDR3, the DNA is TGTGCCAGCAGCCTTCTCACAGGGACCTACGAGCAGTACTTC.